This T cell receptor beta chain was retrieved from a study of CD8+CD57+ T cells in acquired aplastic anemia. V was shortened by 5 bases and J by 1 base, with 8 bases between the two germline ends. The CDR3 covers 13 residues. Germline loops: CDR1 KGHDR, CDR2 SFDVKD. The sequenced patients had an expansion of CD8+CD57+ cells seen by flow cytometry. Genomic DNA provided the template from which TCR beta VDJ and CDR3 profiles were obtained. TCRdb re-called the reads through MiXCR, storing one row per CDR3 protein. Here the sample spans about 160,000 distinct CDR3 sequences, about 64% being singletons. This clonotype turned up a few times.

Source material: sorted CD4+, CD8+, or CD8+CD57+ T cells (not recorded which) from PBMCs. This receptor was identified in a human donor with aplastic anemia. This chain joins TRBV24-1 and TRBJ2-7, with D perhaps matching TRBD1 (6 bases). CDR3 loop: CATSATGSYEQYF. The DNA of the CDR3 is TGTGCCACCAGTGCAACAGGGTCCTACGAGCAGTACTTC.